Below, 12 T cell receptor beta chains from the same sample are listed, as sequenced in a study of blood T cell repertoires in COVID-19. Sequencing was performed with immunoSEQ multiplex PCR; in TCRdb, only in-frame clones are kept and a portion is missing. This sample has 300,000 or so clones, with about 88% found just once. The sample taken for sequencing was PBMCs or T cells enriched from blood (not recorded which). The source is a woman aged 30 to 39 who had recovered from COVID-19.

The chain couples TRBV25-1 to TRBJ2-5; 10 nucleotides line up with TRBD2. CDR1 is MGHDK and CDR2 is SYGVNS in the germline V gene. The CDR3 totals 15 residues. V was pared by 3 bases and J by 2 bases, with 3 bases of the junction left unmatched. The CDR3 is CASSDPSGGQETQYF. CDR3 DNA: TGTGCCAGCAGTGACCCTAGCGGGGGTCAAGAGACCCAGTACTTC.

The chain recombines TRBV2 with TRBJ2-5, with D possibly matching TRBD1 (7 bases). The length of the CDR3 is 12 residues. V dropped 9 bases and J dropped 5 bases, with 13 bases sitting between them. From germline, CDR1 is SNHLY and CDR2 FYNNEI. This CDR3 is CASRTGGETQYF. Written as DNA, the CDR3 is TGTGCCAGTCGGACAGGAGGGGAGACCCAGTACTTC. Using reference TRBV2 and TRBJ2-5 for the parts outside the CDR3, the full variable domain is EPEVTQTPSHQVTQMGQEVILRCVPISNHLYFYWYRQILGQKVEFLVSFYNNEISEKSEIFDDQFSVERPDGSNFTLKIRSTKLEDSAMYFCASRTGGETQYFGPGTRLLVL.

This chain joins TRBV5-4 and TRBJ2-3; no reliable D call. Germline-derived CDR1 and CDR2 are SGHNT and YYREEE (reference sequence). The CDR3 spans 12 residues. Trimming pared 1 base from V and 5 bases from J, leaving 5 bases between. The CDR3: CASSLPRDTQYF. The CDR3 DNA reads TGTGCCAGCAGCTTGCCGAGAGATACGCAGTATTTT.

The chain is built from TRBV5-1 and TRBJ2-1, with a weak D call TRBD1 (6 bases). The germline CDR1 and CDR2 sequences are SGHRS and YFSETQ. CDR3 length: 15 amino acids. V lost 1 base, J lost 3 bases, and 11 bases lay in between. CDR3 coding DNA: TGCGCCAGCAGCTTGACCCGGACAGACTACAATGAGCAGTTCTTC. Encoded protein: CASSLTRTDYNEQFF.

The rearrangement joins TRBV2 to TRBJ1-5; 7 bases fit TRBD1. After removal of 1 base from V and 16 bases from J, the junction contained 10 bases not matched to a gene. CDR3 length: 13 amino acids. Germline CDR1 and CDR2: SNHLY and FYNNEI. CDR3 protein: CASSEGRDREEHF. The CDR3 region has the DNA TGTGCCAGCAGTGAAGGCCGAGACAGGGAAGAACATTTT.

The chain has TRBV5-1 and TRBJ2-3, with 12 bases lining up with TRBD2. There are 16 residues in the CDR3. The junction had 9 bases not matched to a gene; V was cut back by 9 bases and J by 1 base. Germline V CDR1 and CDR2: SGHRS, YFSETQ. The CDR3 DNA is TGCGCCACCGGGCCTCTAGCGGGGGGGGGCACAGATACGCAGTATTTT. Protein product: CATGPLAGGGTDTQYF.

V is TRBV24-1 and J is TRBJ2-2; 15 bases line up with TRBD2. Germline CDR1 and CDR2: KGHDR and SFDVKD. Trimming removed 12 bases from V and 2 bases from J; junction bases left unmatched: 18. The CDR3 length is 20 residues. The chain's CDR3 is CASAPTGLAGGPTNTGELFF. The CDR3 DNA sequence: TGTGCCTCCGCACCGACAGGACTAGCGGGGGGGCCGACAAACACCGGGGAGCTGTTTTTT.

This clone was seen more than once but under ten times. V is TRBV4-2 and J is TRBJ1-2, with D maybe TRBD1 (6 bases). Trimming took 5 bases from V and 1 from J, leaving 11 bases between them. The CDR3 runs to 14 residues. In germline, CDR1 is LGHNA, CDR2 YNFKEQ. The CDR3 spells CASSEQGRNYGYTF. The CDR3 bases are TGTGCCAGCAGCGAACAGGGACGTAACTATGGCTACACCTTC.

This clone was observed a handful of times. The rearrangement uses TRBV3-1 (or the pseudogene TRBV3-2) and TRBJ1-2; 11 bases map to TRBD1. The CDR3 runs 15 residues. After removal of 7 bases from V and 4 bases from J, the junction contained 8 bases not matched to a gene. CDR1 is LGHDT and CDR2 is YNNKEL in the germline V gene (reference sequence). The CDR3 bases are TGTGCCAGCACTAAGGGACAGGGGGACGTCTATGGCTACACCTTC. This translates into CASTKGQGDVYGYTF.

The chain uses TRBV28 and TRBJ1-2; 8 bases are shared with TRBD1. Germline assignment: CDR1 MDHEN and CDR2 SYDVKM. The CDR3 is 14 amino acids. V trimming: 1 base; J trimming: 7 bases; junction bases outside the gene matches: 5. CDR3 residues: CASSLSPGQAGYTF. The CDR3 region has the DNA TGTGCCAGCAGTTTATCCCCGGGACAGGCTGGCTACACCTTC.

The chain is built from TRBV7-9 and TRBJ1-4; D possibly corresponds to TRBD1 (6 bases). The CDR3 contains 12 residues. Trimming took 4 bases from V and 8 from J, leaving 8 bases between them. Germline V gene lookup returns CDR1 SEHNR and CDR2 FQNEAQ (reference sequence). CDR3 residues: CASSSGTEKLFF. In DNA, the CDR3 is TGTGCCAGCAGCTCCGGGACAGAAAAACTGTTTTTT.

The rearrangement uses TRBV6-2 or TRBV6-3 and TRBJ1-1; D remains ambiguous. Between the trimmed V and J ends, which lost 0 bases and 3 bases, there was a span of 8 bases. CDR3 length: 14 residues. The germline V gene has CDR1 MNHEY and CDR2 SVGEGT. CDR3 bases: TGTGCCAGCAGTTACTCTTCCGGGGACACTGAAGCTTTCTTT. Translating it yields CASSYSSGDTEAFF.